Each of the 2 T cell receptor beta chains below was sequenced from the same sample in a study of T cell repertoires in cytomegalovirus infection. TCRdb used MiXCR to reprocess the reads, holding one entry per CDR3 protein. The profile covers just under 500,000 distinct CDR3 sequences, with 30% to 40% appearing a single time and roughly 15% taken by the ten largest. The antigens these receptors bind are not known. Sample: cultured PBMCs, taken from culture after CMV antigen stimulation. These receptors were obtained from a human donor in good health (CMV status not recorded). Some clones in this sample may be carry-over from other donors' samples.

This clonotype was found once. V usage is TRBV5-5 and J usage is TRBJ1-2; 11 bases align to TRBD1. Unmatched junction bases numbered 9, after V lost 4 bases and J lost 4 bases. The V gene's germline CDR1 is SGHKS and CDR2 YYEKEE (reference sequence). This CDR3 spans 16 amino acids. The chain's CDR3 is CASSLRTGGDLYGYTF. In DNA form, the CDR3 reads TGTGCCAGCAGCCTCCGGACAGGGGGCGACCTCTATGGCTACACCTTC.

V is TRBV7-8 and J is TRBJ2-3; D perhaps matches TRBD2 (5 bases). Germline CDR1 SGHVS, CDR2 FQNEAQ. V was clipped by 5 bases and J by 4 bases, with 10 bases between them. The CDR3 loop spans 13 amino acids. CDR3 loop: CASSTAGADTQYF. CDR3 in DNA: TGTGCCAGCAGCACGGCCGGGGCAGATACGCAGTATTTT.